This TCR beta chain was captured by sequencing in a study of cytomegalovirus exposure and HLA in healthy donors (TCRdb year 2017). A note on the overall study: An earlier analysis of more than 550 of the donors reported about 260 Gb of sequence data and roughly 120 million unique TCR beta sequences obtained from about 170 million T cells. An early release that covered 500 to 800 HLA-typed donors contained approximately 300 gigabases of sequencing data and tens of millions of unique TCR sequences. Of the 300 to 400 genotyped donors, over 70% fell in the genetic ancestry cluster associated with self-reported Caucasian donors. The study was designed to test whether signatures of past pathogen exposure could be identified by cataloging public T cell receptors. The T cell repertoires of some 670 subjects were profiled by immunosequencing and related to cytomegalovirus serostatus. A separate validation cohort of more than 100 different subjects was used in addition to the approximately 700-subject first cohort. To predict cytomegalovirus infection status, the study brought together high-throughput TCR immunosequencing, statistical association of individual TCRs with disease status, and machine learning. In a later analysis, previously published TCR beta repertoires from 666 donors were re-analyzed and high-resolution HLA genotyping was added so that TCR occurrence patterns could be studied. The later analysis used no new phenotypic data to find candidate immune exposures, relying instead on TCR beta sequences and their occurrence across donors. An earlier analysis of more than 450 of the donors used high-throughput TCR beta sequencing to judge whether each TCR beta V gene segment behaved as functional or pseudogenic. Alongside the repertoire data, information on donor age, sex, ethnicity and CMV serostatus was compiled. Genome-wide SNP genotypes for about 65% of the 666 donors were used in a later genetic analysis, which treated that subset as a discovery cohort. All discovery cohort repertoires had been generated using a single sequencing platform. Both class I and class II loci were covered by HLA typing, at four-digit resolution. Typing coverage differed by locus: A, B, C, DRB1 and DQB1 were typed in roughly 629-630 donors, DQA1 in about 500, DPA1 in 600 to 610, and DPB1 in 450 to 480. Five DR-DQ haplotypes were handled as single units for association and clustering, since linkage in the cohort was strong. Across 300 to 500 genotyped donors of the cohort, an average of about 240,000 unique TCR beta nucleotide sequences per donor were sequenced, and 15% to 20% of those sequences were non-productive. Broader findings and caveats from the paper: The authors suggested that the approach could potentially be generalized to other disease states and immunological phenotypes. For the cohort, immune exposure information was limited to CMV serostatus. Cytomegalovirus status was reported to be diagnosed by the classifier with high specificity and sensitivity in both the original and validation cohorts. A later analysis found that most CMV-associated TCR beta chains appeared HLA-restricted, with HLA associations seemingly driven largely by CMV exposure. A later analysis associated about 16,000 TCR beta sequences with specific HLA alleles at a false discovery rate of 0.05. A cluster of highly shared sequence variants was judged likely to be a technical artifact of the sequencing pipeline. In a later analysis, the rate of TCR association differed among HLA loci, with DRB1 alleles having the most associated TCRs and HLA-C alleles having the fewest. Roughly uniform sequencing depth across donors was assumed in presence/absence analyses, although this assumption may not hold. A few of the identified cytomegalovirus-associated TCR beta chains were confirmed in vitro to be specific for cytomegalovirus antigens. A later analysis found that HLA-associated TCR beta chains were more clonally expanded and had lower generation probabilities than equally common non-associated chains. Only TCR beta chains were sequenced in this cohort, and the absence of alpha or paired-chain data limited detectable features. V-gene and J-gene trimming of TCR beta chains was associated with a missense DCLRE1C variant in a later genetic analysis, and the association was replicated in an independent cohort. Several of the top co-occurrence clusters appeared to be linked to parvovirus B19, influenza, CMV and Epstein-Barr virus, according to a later analysis. Because counts were too low, around 18 rarely observed V segments, including chromosome 9 orphons, were left out of the earlier analysis of about 500 of the donors. When HLA alleles, especially DR and DQ, strongly co-occurred, TCR associations were difficult to assign to individual alleles. Correlated functional status among segregating V segments might reflect linkage disequilibrium, but an unknown experimental factor could not be ruled out. The study listed around 160 TCR beta chains as associated with cytomegalovirus. Because some donors lacked HLA typing at each locus, the association tests relied only on the typed subset. Most TCR sequences were seen in very few donors, while some public TCRs were found in many individuals. A further reported finding was that TCR beta sequences accurately predicted the HLA-A and HLA-B alleles for most subjects in the first cohort. A later genetic analysis reported fewer N-insertions in productive TCRs among donors in an Asian-associated ancestry cluster than the approximately 700-donor mean. Broadly in line with IMGT annotations, most TCR beta V segments showed up in productive rearrangements about 90% or about 30% of the time in an earlier analysis of several hundred of the donors.

This clone was seen many times. No cognate antigen has been identified for it. Qualities for individual bases were not recorded, and no much larger clone is one base off. The cohort consisted of approximately 690 healthy bone marrow donors. Cohort members were all nominally healthy when sampled, although unrecorded immune exposures were likely present. The donor was CMV seronegative and was included in the group of several hundred seronegative cohort members. A peripheral blood sample was collected from each donor, and TCR beta sequencing was performed on peripheral blood mononuclear cells. The Qiagen DNeasy Blood Extraction Kit was used to extract genomic DNA from the blood cell samples. To prepare the library, the immunoSEQ multiplex PCR assay was applied. The multiplex PCR relied on a mix of 60 forward primers for TCR Vbeta segments and 13 reverse primers for TCR Jbeta segments. Amplification of the CDR3 region of rearranged TCR beta genes was performed with a multiplex PCR assay on genomic DNA. Amplified TCR beta libraries were sequenced as 87-base-pair reads on the Illumina HiSeq System. As for how the authors treated the data: A later analysis tallied about 77 million unique TCR beta chains across the 666 repertoires, and approximately 12 million of those chains were shared by two or more donors. Raw reads were error-corrected and collapsed into unique sequences by a nearest-neighbor algorithm in which closely related sequences were merged to remove PCR and sequencing errors. CDR3 sequences were aligned to IMGT reference sequences to assign V, D and J gene segments. Each retained sequence needed at least a six-nucleotide match to both a V gene segment and a J gene segment. Rearrangements were called productive when the CDR3 lacked stop codons and stayed in frame with V and J; all others were non-productive. CDR3 was defined by IMGT convention, running from the second conserved V-encoded cysteine to the conserved J-encoded phenylalanine. In an earlier analysis of roughly 610 of the donors, sequences lacking an unambiguous match to a single V gene segment were excluded. In an earlier analysis of approximately 610 of the donors, V segments were called functional above 56.7% productive rearrangements and were called segregating when the between-donor standard deviation exceeded 5%. A statistical classification framework was developed to diagnose cytomegalovirus status using the catalog of TCR beta chain sequences. In a later analysis, V and J genes were assigned by comparing TCR nucleotide sequences against IMGT/GENE-DB human TR gene sequences. The TCRdist pipeline was used in a later analysis to assign CDR3 sequences and most-parsimonious VDJ recombination scenarios. In a later analysis, every TCR beta chain was defined by the combination of its CDR3 amino acid sequence and its V-gene family, and reads without a unique V-gene family were dropped. A later analysis removed several hundred highly shared, low-generation-probability nucleotide sequences to deal with suspected cross-contamination and a sequencing artifact. In a later analysis, a clonal expansion index for each public chain was calculated from normalized within-repertoire ranks of inferred template counts. In a later analysis, generation probabilities were computed using a VDJ recombination model fitted to out-of-frame rearrangements, and the results were checked against IGoR. A later analysis scored TCR-TCR, TCR-HLA and TCR-CMV co-occurrence with hypergeometric tests, applying a repertoire-size bias correction to TCR pairs. False discovery rates were estimated in a later analysis by permuting HLA or CMV assignments 20 times. In a later analysis, co-occurring TCRs were grouped using DBSCAN, with TCRdist sequence similarity added in when clustering inside HLA-allele-positive subsets. For co-occurrence clustering, repertoires with fewer than 30,000 or more than 120,000 public chains were excluded, along with 4 to 6 repertoires with anomalous nucleotide sharing. TCRdb mirrors the immuneACCESS table, restricted to in-frame sequences. Some clones are absent from its copies; in checked studies, under half trace to an unresolved V gene, and the reason for the others is unknown. That table gives V, J and clone size, and the DNA gave D and trimming. In this sample the table shows tens of thousands of clones, less than 70% of which occur a single time. The ten largest account for approximately 2.9% of the sample.

Sequencing input: PBMCs. The TCR sequence derives from a woman aged 45-65 years in good health and CMV-seronegative.

The DNA is as follows: TGTGCCAGCAGCTTATTTGCCGGACAGGGGTACACCGGGGAGCTGTTTTTT. It translates as CASSLFAGQGYTGELFF. The sequence links TRBV7-6 to TRBJ2-2, with 9 junctional bases fitting TRBD1. V has 2 bases trimmed and J has 3 bases trimmed; junction bases matching no gene number 7. The germline V gene sets CDR1 to SGHVS and CDR2 to FNYEAQ. Reading from cysteine to phenylalanine, the CDR3 counts 17 amino acids. Of the read, only the CDR3 DNA is kept; its 51 bases are in frame from base 1.